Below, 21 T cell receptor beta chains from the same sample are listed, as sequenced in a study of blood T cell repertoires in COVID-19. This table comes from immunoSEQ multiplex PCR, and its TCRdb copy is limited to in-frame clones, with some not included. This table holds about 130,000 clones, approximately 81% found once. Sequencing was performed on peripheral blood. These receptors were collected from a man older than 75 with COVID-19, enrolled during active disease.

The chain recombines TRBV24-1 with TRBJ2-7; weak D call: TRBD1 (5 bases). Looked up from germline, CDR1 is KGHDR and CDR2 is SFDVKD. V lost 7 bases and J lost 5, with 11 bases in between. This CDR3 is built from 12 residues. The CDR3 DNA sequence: TGTGCCACCAGGGGGCAAGTGGACGAGCAGTACTTC. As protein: CATRGQVDEQYF.

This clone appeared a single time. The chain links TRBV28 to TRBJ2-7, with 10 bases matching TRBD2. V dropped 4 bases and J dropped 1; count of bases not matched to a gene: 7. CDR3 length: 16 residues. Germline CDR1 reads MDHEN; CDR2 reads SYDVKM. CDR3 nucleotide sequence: TGTGCCAGCAGTTACCCGAGCGGGAGGGGATCCTACGAGCAGTACTTC. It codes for CASSYPSGRGSYEQYF.

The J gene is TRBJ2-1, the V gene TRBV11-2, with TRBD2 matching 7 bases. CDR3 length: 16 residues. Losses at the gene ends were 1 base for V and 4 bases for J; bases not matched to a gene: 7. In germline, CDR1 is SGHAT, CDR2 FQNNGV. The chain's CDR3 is CASSLGASGKYNEQFF. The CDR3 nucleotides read TGTGCCAGCAGCTTAGGAGCTAGCGGAAAATACAATGAGCAGTTCTTC.

The CDR3 coding sequence is TGCAGTGCTAGTGGCGGTGCAGATACGCAGTATTTT. Translated, it gives CSASGGADTQYF. The chain uses TRBV20-1 and TRBJ2-3; D uncertain. Trimming shortened V by 3 bases and J by 4 bases, and 8 bases separated the two germline ends. Germline CDR1 reads DFQATT; CDR2 reads SNEGSKA (reference sequence). The CDR3 sequence is 12 residues long.

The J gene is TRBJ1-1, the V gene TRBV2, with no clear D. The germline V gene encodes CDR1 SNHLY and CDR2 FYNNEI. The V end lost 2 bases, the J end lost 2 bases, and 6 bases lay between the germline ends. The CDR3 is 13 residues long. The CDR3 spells CASSERGNTEAFF. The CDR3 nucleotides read TGTGCCAGCAGTGAACGGGGTAACACTGAAGCTTTCTTT. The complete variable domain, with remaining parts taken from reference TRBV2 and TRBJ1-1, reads EPEVTQTPSHQVTQMGQEVILRCVPISNHLYFYWYRQILGQKVEFLVSFYNNEISEKSEIFDDQFSVERPDGSNFTLKIRSTKLEDSAMYFCASSERGNTEAFFGQGTRLTVV.

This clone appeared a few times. The CDR3 loop is CASSKNPGGAEETQYF. Written as DNA, the CDR3 is TGTGCCAGCAGCAAGAACCCAGGGGGCGCAGAAGAGACCCAGTACTTC. This chain joins TRBV21-1 and TRBJ2-5; TRBD1 reflects the table's D call only, with no check against the DNA. TRBV21-1 is termed a pseudogene. This CDR3 comprises 16 residues.

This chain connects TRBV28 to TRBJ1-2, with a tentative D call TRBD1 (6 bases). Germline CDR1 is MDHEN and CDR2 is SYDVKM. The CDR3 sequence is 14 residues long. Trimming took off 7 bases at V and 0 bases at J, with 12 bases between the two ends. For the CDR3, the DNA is TGTGCCAGCAAGGGGGATCCAGCTAACTATGGCTACACCTTC. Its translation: CASKGDPANYGYTF.

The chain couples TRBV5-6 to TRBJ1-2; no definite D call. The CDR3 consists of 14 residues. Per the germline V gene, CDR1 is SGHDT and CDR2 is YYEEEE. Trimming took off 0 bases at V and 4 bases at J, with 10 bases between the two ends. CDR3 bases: TGTGCCAGCAGCTTGGAGGAGGTCCCCTATGGCTACACCTTC. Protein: CASSLEEVPYGYTF. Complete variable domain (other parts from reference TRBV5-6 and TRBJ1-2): DAGVTQSPTHLIKTRGQQVTLRCSPKSGHDTVSWYQQALGQGPQFIFQYYEEEERQRGNFPDRFSGHQFPNYSSELNVNALLLGDSALYLCASSLEEVPYGYTFGSGTRLTVV.

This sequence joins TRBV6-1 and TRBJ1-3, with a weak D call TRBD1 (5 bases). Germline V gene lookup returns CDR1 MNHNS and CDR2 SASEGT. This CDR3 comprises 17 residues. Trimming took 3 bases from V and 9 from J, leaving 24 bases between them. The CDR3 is CASSEQPGLSSGITIYF. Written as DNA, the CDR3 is TGTGCCAGCAGTGAGCAACCGGGACTCTCGTCGGGGATCACCATATATTTT.

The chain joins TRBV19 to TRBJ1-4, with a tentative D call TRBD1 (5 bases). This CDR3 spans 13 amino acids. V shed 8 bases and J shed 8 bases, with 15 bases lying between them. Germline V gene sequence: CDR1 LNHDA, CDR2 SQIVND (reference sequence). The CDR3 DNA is TGTGCCAGTCACGGGACTTTGGAAGAAAAACTGTTTTTT. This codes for CASHGTLEEKLFF.

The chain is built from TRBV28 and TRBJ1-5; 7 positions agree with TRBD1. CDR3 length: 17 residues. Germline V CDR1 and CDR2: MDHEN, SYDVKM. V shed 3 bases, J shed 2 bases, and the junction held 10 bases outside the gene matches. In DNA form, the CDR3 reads TGTGCCAGCAGTTTTCCCCCCTACAGGGGCGGCAATCAGCCCCAGCATTTT. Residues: CASSFPPYRGGNQPQHF.

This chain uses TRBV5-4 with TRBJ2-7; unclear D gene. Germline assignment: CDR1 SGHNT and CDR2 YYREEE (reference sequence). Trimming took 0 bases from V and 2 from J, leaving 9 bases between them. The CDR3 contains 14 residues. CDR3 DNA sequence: TGTGCCAGCAGCTTGGATCCAGGCGCCTACGAGCAGTACTTC. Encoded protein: CASSLDPGAYEQYF. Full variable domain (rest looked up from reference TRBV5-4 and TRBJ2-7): ETGVTQSPTHLIKTRGQQVTLRCSSQSGHNTVSWYQQALGQGPQFIFQYYREEENGRGNFPPRFSGLQFPNYSSELNVNALELDDSALYLCASSLDPGAYEQYFGPGTRLTVT.

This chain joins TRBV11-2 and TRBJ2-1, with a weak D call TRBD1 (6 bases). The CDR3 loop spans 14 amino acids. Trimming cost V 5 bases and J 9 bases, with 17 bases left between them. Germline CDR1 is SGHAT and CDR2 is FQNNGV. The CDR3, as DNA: TGTGCCAGCAGCAAGGCAGGGGTTTTCGGTGAGCAGTTCTTC. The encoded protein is CASSKAGVFGEQFF.

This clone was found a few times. CDR3 DNA: TGTGCCAGCAGTTACTCTCAGGGTCGCTATGGCTACACCTTC. Amino acids: CASSYSQGRYGYTF. The V call is TRBV6-2 or TRBV6-3, the J call TRBJ1-2; weak D call: TRBD1 (5 bases). CDR1 and CDR2 from the germline V gene are MNHEY and SVGEGT. This CDR3 region has 14 residues. V was trimmed by 0 bases and J by 4 bases, leaving 9 bases between them.

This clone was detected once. DNA for the CDR3: TGTGCCAGCAGTTTGCCCTCGGGTAATGAAGCTTTCTTT. Residues: CASSLPSGNEAFF. The rearrangement links TRBV28 to TRBJ1-1; D not resolved. With 3 bases removed from V and 7 bases from J, the gap between germline ends came to 12 bases. Germline-derived CDR1 and CDR2 are MDHEN and SYDVKM. The CDR3 contains 13 residues.

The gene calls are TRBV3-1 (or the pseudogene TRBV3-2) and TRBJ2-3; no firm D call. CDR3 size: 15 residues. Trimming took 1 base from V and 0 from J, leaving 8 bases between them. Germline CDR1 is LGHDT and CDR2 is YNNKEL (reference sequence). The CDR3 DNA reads TGTGCCAGCAGCCAAGGTTACGGTAGCACAGATACGCAGTATTTT. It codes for CASSQGYGSTDTQYF.

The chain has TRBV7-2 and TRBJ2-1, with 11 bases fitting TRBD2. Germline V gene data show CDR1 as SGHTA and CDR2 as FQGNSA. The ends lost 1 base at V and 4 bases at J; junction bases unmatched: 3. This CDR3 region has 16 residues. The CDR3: CASSLVAGGWYNEQFF. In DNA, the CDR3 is TGTGCCAGCAGCTTAGTAGCGGGAGGGTGGTACAATGAGCAGTTCTTC. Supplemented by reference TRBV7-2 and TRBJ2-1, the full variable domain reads GAGVSQSPSNKVTEKGKDVELRCDPISGHTALYWYRQSLGQGLEFLIYFQGNSAPDKSGLPSDRFSAERTGGSVSTLTIQRTQQEDSAVYLCASSLVAGGWYNEQFFGPGTRLTVL.

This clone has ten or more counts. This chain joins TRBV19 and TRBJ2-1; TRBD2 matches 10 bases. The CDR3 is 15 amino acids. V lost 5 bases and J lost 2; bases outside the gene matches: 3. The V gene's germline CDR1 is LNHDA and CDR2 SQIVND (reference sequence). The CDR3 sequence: CASSATSGAYNEQFF. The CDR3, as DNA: TGTGCCAGTAGTGCCACTAGCGGGGCCTACAATGAGCAGTTCTTC. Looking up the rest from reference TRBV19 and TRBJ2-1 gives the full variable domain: DGGITQSPKYLFRKEGQNVTLSCEQNLNHDAMYWYRQDPGQGLRLIYYSQIVNDFQKGDIAEGYSVSREKKESFPLTVTSAQKNPTAFYLCASSATSGAYNEQFFGPGTRLTVL.

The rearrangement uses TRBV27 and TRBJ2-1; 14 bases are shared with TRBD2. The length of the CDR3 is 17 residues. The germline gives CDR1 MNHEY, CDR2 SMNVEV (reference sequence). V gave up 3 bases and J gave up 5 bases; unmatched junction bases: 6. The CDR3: CASSLTSGRVNDNEQFF. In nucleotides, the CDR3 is TGTGCCAGCAGTTTGACTAGCGGGAGGGTCAACGACAATGAGCAGTTCTTC.

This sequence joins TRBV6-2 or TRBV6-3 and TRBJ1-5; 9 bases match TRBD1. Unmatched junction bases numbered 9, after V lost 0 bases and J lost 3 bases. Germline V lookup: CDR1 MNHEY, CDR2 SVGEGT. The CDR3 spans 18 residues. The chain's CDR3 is CASSYSILQGADNQPQHF. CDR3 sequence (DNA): TGTGCCAGCAGTTACTCGATCTTACAGGGGGCGGACAATCAGCCCCAGCATTTT.

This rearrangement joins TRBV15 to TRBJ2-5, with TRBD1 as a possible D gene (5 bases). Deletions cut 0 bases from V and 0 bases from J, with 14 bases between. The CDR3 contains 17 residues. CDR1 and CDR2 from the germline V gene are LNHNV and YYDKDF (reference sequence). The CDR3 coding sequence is TGTGCCACCAGCAGAGACCTCGATCGACAGTACCAAGAGACCCAGTACTTC. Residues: CATSRDLDRQYQETQYF.